Presented here are 17 T cell receptor beta chains from one specimen sequenced in a study of T cell repertoires in cytomegalovirus infection. TCRdb re-derived calls from the reads in MiXCR, one entry per CDR3 protein. The sample comprises some 920,000 distinct CDR3 sequences, 30% to 40% of which are singletons, and under 15% rests with the top ten. What these receptors recognize is not known. Material: cultured CD8+ T cells from PBMCs, obtained from culture after CMV antigen stimulation. Source of these receptors: a human donor in good health (CMV status not recorded). Some clones in this sample may be carry-over from other donors' samples.

The V gene is TRBV7-2, the J gene TRBJ1-1; the D is unclear. From germline, CDR1 is SGHTA and CDR2 FQGNSA. V was pared by 1 base and J by 5 bases, with 11 bases between. The CDR3 extends over 14 amino acids. The CDR3 sequence is CASSLEPPSTEAFF. In DNA, the CDR3 is TGTGCCAGCAGCTTAGAGCCCCCGTCGACTGAAGCTTTCTTT.

V is TRBV7-6 and J is TRBJ2-3; possibly TRBD1 or TRBD2 for D (6 bases each). The germline V and J ends were trimmed by 4 bases and 4 bases, with 12 bases remaining between them. This CDR3 spans 14 amino acids. Germline V lookup: CDR1 SGHVS, CDR2 FNYEAQ. This CDR3 reads CASSSRGPPDTQYF. The CDR3 DNA reads TGTGCCAGCAGCTCCCGGGGGCCCCCAGATACGCAGTATTTT.

This clonotype was counted ten times or more. The rearrangement uses TRBV7-2 and TRBJ2-3; TRBD1 matches at 7 bases. The CDR3 runs 15 residues. V lost 3 bases and J lost 0; bases outside the gene matches: 3. Germline V gene data show CDR1 as SGHTA and CDR2 as FQGNSA. The CDR3 loop is CASSLVTGSTDTQYF. CDR3 sequence (DNA): TGTGCCAGCAGCTTGGTGACAGGGAGCACAGATACGCAGTATTTT.

This clonotype came up many times. The chain links TRBV7-6 to TRBJ1-1; D remains unclear. This CDR3 is 13 amino acids long. V was pared by 1 base and J by 1 base, with 4 bases between. Looked up from germline, CDR1 is SGHVS and CDR2 is FNYEAQ. The CDR3 nucleotides read TGTGCCAGCAGCTTAGAAGGGAACACTGAAGCTTTCTTT. Protein: CASSLEGNTEAFF.

This clonotype was seen ten or more times. The V call is TRBV6-6, the J call TRBJ2-1; 8 bases agree with TRBD1. The CDR3 contains 15 residues. Germline V gene lookup returns CDR1 MNHNY and CDR2 SVGAGI (reference sequence). The J segment lost 7 bases and the V segment lost 6 bases, leaving 11 bases of the junction unmatched. The CDR3 coding sequence is TGTGCCAGCAGCCCTTACGACGACAGGGGTAATGAGCAGTTCTTC. This codes for CASSPYDDRGNEQFF.

This chain uses TRBV19 with TRBJ2-1; 9 nucleotides match TRBD2. CDR1 is LNHDA and CDR2 is SQIVND in the germline V gene (reference sequence). The CDR3 runs to 14 residues. Trimming cost V 6 bases and J 8 bases; bases outside gene matches: 8. For the CDR3, the DNA is TGTGCCAGTAGCGAGCTAGCGGGGACCCATGAGCAGTTCTTC. It specifies CASSELAGTHEQFF.

A few counts support this clonotype. V gene TRBV19 combines with J gene TRBJ1-1, with D maybe TRBD1 (5 bases). The CDR3 contains 10 residues. Germline CDR1 LNHDA, CDR2 SQIVND (reference sequence). V lost 7 bases and J 13 bases, leaving 13 bases between the germline ends. CDR3 DNA sequence: TGTGCCAGTACCCCCCGGAGGGGTTTCTTT. This codes for CASTPRRGFF.

Turning to this clonotype: This clone may be a read error of a much larger clone one base away. The gene calls are TRBV7-4 and TRBJ2-4, with unresolved D. Germline-derived CDR1 and CDR2 are SGHVT and SQSDAQ. Trimming removed 5 bases at V and 6 bases at J, with 17 bases between. The CDR3 spans 15 residues. CDR3 loop: CASSGEPVGRNIQYF. In nucleotides, the CDR3 is TGTGCCAGCAGCGGCGAACCAGTCGGCAGAAACATTCAGTACTTC.

This clonotype occurred a few times. The chain couples TRBV27 to TRBJ1-1; TRBD1 agrees at 7 bases. The CDR3 is made up of 14 amino acids. Trimming cost V 2 bases and J 4 bases; bases outside gene matches: 4. Germline assignment: CDR1 MNHEY and CDR2 SMNVEV (reference sequence). The CDR3 DNA follows: TGTGCCAGCAGTTTAAGGGGGCGCGGCACTGAAGCTTTCTTT. Protein: CASSLRGRGTEAFF.

This sequence joins TRBV27 and TRBJ2-7, with D possibly being TRBD1 or TRBD2 (5 bases each). Germline CDR1 MNHEY, CDR2 SMNVEV (reference sequence). V gave up 5 bases and J gave up 2 bases, with 10 bases separating them. The CDR3 is 13 amino acids. The CDR3 DNA is TGTGCCAGCAGTCACGGGGCCACCTACGAGCAGTACTTC. Protein product: CASSHGATYEQYF.

The chain uses TRBV28 and TRBJ2-7; maybe TRBD1 (7 bases). Germline V gene sequence: CDR1 MDHEN, CDR2 SYDVKM. The CDR3 contains 14 residues. The ends were cut back, 1 base at V and 7 bases at J, with 14 bases in the middle. The CDR3 DNA follows: TGTGCCAGCAGTTTATACGGGGGCAGGGGGGAGCAGTACGTC. This translates into CASSLYGGRGEQYV.

There are a few counts of this clonotype. CDR3 sequence: CASSADRVPYNEQFF. Written as DNA, the CDR3 is TGTGCCAGCAGCGCGGACAGGGTCCCCTACAATGAGCAGTTCTTC. The gene calls are TRBV7-9 and TRBJ2-1, with TRBD1 matching 8 bases. Germline CDR1 reads SEHNR; CDR2 reads FQNEAQ (reference sequence). Trimming at V came to 5 bases and at J to 2 bases, leaving 5 bases not matched to a gene. This CDR3 contains 15 residues.

The DNA for the CDR3 is TGTGCCAGTAGTATCGCCTGGACCCAGTACTTC. Its translation is CASSIAWTQYF. The V and J genes are TRBV19 and TRBJ2-5, with no clear D. The V gene's germline CDR1 is LNHDA and CDR2 SQIVND (reference sequence). V gave up 3 bases and J gave up 7 bases, with 6 bases separating them. The CDR3 consists of 11 residues.

This CDR3 reads CASSSLEVVYEQYV. Here the CDR3 DNA reads TGTGCCAGCAGCTCTTTAGAGGTAGTCTACGAGCAGTACGTC. V is TRBV7-9 and J is TRBJ2-7; no reliable D call. Germline CDR1 and CDR2: SEHNR and FQNEAQ (reference sequence). Trimming left V 4 bases short and J 3 bases short, with 13 bases between. The CDR3 contains 14 residues.

The genes are TRBV6-1 and TRBJ1-5; D is uncertain. V was clipped by 7 bases and J by 0 bases, with 13 bases between them. Germline CDR1 and CDR2: MNHNS and SASEGT. The CDR3 covers 15 residues. CDR3 sequence: CASKIKDHSNQPQHF. DNA for the CDR3: TGTGCCAGCAAAATCAAGGATCATAGCAATCAGCCCCAGCATTTT.

J is TRBJ2-3 and V is TRBV5-8, with D perhaps being TRBD1 or TRBD2 (6 bases each). Germline V gene sequence: CDR1 SGHTS, CDR2 YDEGEE. The CDR3 is 14 residues long. V gave up 0 bases and J gave up 4 bases, with 9 bases separating them. The DNA of the CDR3 is TGTGCCAGCAGCTTGGACGGGGGCCCAGATACGCAGTATTTT. Translated: CASSLDGGPDTQYF. The full variable domain, with the rest looked up from reference TRBV5-8 and TRBJ2-3, is EAGVTQSPTHLIKTRGQQATLRCSPISGHTSVYWYQQALGLGLQFLLWYDEGEERNRGNFPPRFSGRQFPNYSSELNVNALELEDSALYLCASSLDGGPDTQYFGPGTRLTVL.

V is TRBV6-2 or TRBV6-3 and J is TRBJ2-7, with D possibly called TRBD1 or TRBD2 (6 bases each). The CDR3 has 14 residues. Germline loops: CDR1 MNHEY, CDR2 SVGEGT. V lost 7 bases to trimming and J lost 5 bases, with 18 bases between them. CDR3 loop: CASKDPKEGDEQYV. CDR3 coding DNA: TGTGCCAGCAAGGACCCCAAGGAGGGGGACGAGCAGTACGTC.